Presented here are 29 T cell receptor beta chains from one specimen sequenced in a study of cytomegalovirus exposure and HLA in healthy donors. PCR primers comprised 60 Vbeta and 13 Jbeta primers. Repertoires were generated with immunoSEQ multiplex PCR, while TCRdb's copy carries only in-frame clones and drops some. The repertoire consists of roughly 66,000 clones, with 55% to 70% occurring once and the leading ten covering around 2.7%. Material: PBMCs. The source is a woman aged 45 to 65 in good health and CMV-seronegative.

The CDR3 region is CASSLGQGNYGYTF. CDR3 coding DNA: TGTGCCAGCAGCTTGGGACAGGGGAACTATGGCTACACCTTC. The chain links TRBV7-2 to TRBJ1-2; the match to TRBD1 covers 10 bases. The germline CDR1 and CDR2 sequences are SGHTA and FQGNSA. After removal of 3 bases from V and 2 bases from J, the junction contained 0 bases not matched to a gene. CDR3 length: 14 amino acids.

This clone was detected only a few times. This rearrangement joins TRBV7-9 to TRBJ2-7; TRBD2 aligns across 13 bases. Trimming cost V 3 bases and J 1 base; bases outside gene matches: 3. This CDR3 is built from 16 residues. CDR1 is SEHNR and CDR2 is FQNEAQ in the germline V gene (reference sequence). CDR3 coding DNA: TGTGCCAGCAGCTTGACTAGCGGGAGGCAATCCTACGAGCAGTACTTC. It codes for CASSLTSGRQSYEQYF.

The chain uses TRBV5-1 and TRBJ1-2; 9 nucleotides agree with TRBD1. The CDR3 extends over 16 amino acids. Germline loops: CDR1 SGHRS, CDR2 YFSETQ. The V gene end was trimmed by 0 bases and the J gene end by 6 bases; junction bases not matched to a gene: 9. CDR3 region: CASSLARTGGENGYTF. The CDR3 DNA sequence: TGCGCCAGCAGCTTGGCCAGAACAGGGGGCGAGAATGGCTACACCTTC.

The chain uses TRBV11-1 and TRBJ2-1, with a weak D call TRBD2 (6 bases). Germline V CDR1 and CDR2: SGHAT, FQDESV (reference sequence). This CDR3 has 14 amino acids. The V end was cut by 7 bases, the J end by 3 bases, with 13 bases between. The CDR3: CASKKDGGYNEQFF. For the CDR3, the DNA is TGTGCCAGCAAAAAAGACGGGGGCTACAATGAGCAGTTCTTC. The whole variable domain, remainder taken from reference TRBV11-1 and TRBJ2-1, is EAEVAQSPRYKITEKSQAVAFWCDPISGHATLYWYRQILGQGPELLVQFQDESVVDDSQLPKDRFSAERLKGVDSTLKIQPAELGDSAMYLCASKKDGGYNEQFFGPGTRLTVL.

The rearrangement uses TRBV28 and TRBJ2-6, with D perhaps matching TRBD1 (7 bases). Germline loops: CDR1 MDHEN, CDR2 SYDVKM. V was pared by 11 bases and J by 2 bases, with 13 bases between. The CDR3 is 14 amino acids. This chain's CDR3 is CAAEGAAGANVLTF. As DNA, the CDR3 is TGTGCCGCGGAGGGGGCGGCTGGGGCCAACGTCCTGACTTTC.

V usage is TRBV5-6 and J usage is TRBJ1-2; 9 nucleotides match TRBD1. V lost 4 bases, J lost 5 bases, and 6 bases stayed unmatched. Per the germline V gene, CDR1 is SGHDT and CDR2 is YYEEEE. CDR3 length: 14 amino acids. The DNA for the CDR3 is TGTGCCAGCAGCACCACAGGGGGCTTTTATGGCTACACCTTC. It specifies CASSTTGGFYGYTF.

The rearrangement links TRBV27 to TRBJ2-3; tentatively, D is TRBD2 (6 bases). V shed 4 bases and J shed 5 bases, with 13 bases lying between them. This CDR3 has 14 residues. Germline CDR1 reads MNHEY; CDR2 reads SMNVEV (reference sequence). CDR3: CASSSGTLIDTQYF. The CDR3 DNA reads TGTGCCAGCAGTTCTGGGACTCTTATAGATACGCAGTATTTT.

This clone was observed a few times. The chain is built from TRBV6-6 and TRBJ1-2; 9 bases line up with TRBD1. The V segment lost 2 bases and the J segment 2 bases; nucleotides outside the gene matches: 6. CDR3 size: 16 residues. The germline V gene has CDR1 MNHNY and CDR2 SVGAGI (reference sequence). The CDR3 DNA reads as TGTGCCAGCAGTTACCCCCCCGGACAGGGGAACTATGGCTACACCTTC. Translation: CASSYPPGQGNYGYTF.

The V gene is TRBV18, the J gene TRBJ2-7, with a possible D match to TRBD1 (6 bases). Germline-derived CDR1 and CDR2 are KGHSH and LQKENI. The CDR3 sequence is 13 residues long. V lost 2 bases, J lost 3 bases, and 8 bases lay in between. The CDR3 DNA reads as TGTGCCAGCTCACCAAACAGGGACTACGAGCAGTACTTC. It is translated as CASSPNRDYEQYF.

This clone appeared a few times. The chain carries TRBV29-1 and TRBJ2-3; D unclear. The CDR3 is 12 residues long. Looked up from germline, CDR1 is SQVTM and CDR2 is ANQGSEA. V was shortened by 3 bases and J by 4 bases, with 8 bases between the two germline ends. CDR3 DNA: TGCAGCGTTGAGATGGCGGCAGATACGCAGTATTTT. The encoded protein is CSVEMAADTQYF.

The rearrangement joins TRBV13 to TRBJ2-3; 8 nucleotides match TRBD2. Germline loops: CDR1 PRHDT, CDR2 FYEKMQ (reference sequence). The CDR3 is made up of 16 amino acids. V dropped 5 bases and J dropped 0; count of bases not matched to a gene: 7. In DNA form, the CDR3 reads TGTGCCAGCAGCCTAGCGGCTAGCGGGAGCACAGATACGCAGTATTTT. This gives the protein CASSLAASGSTDTQYF.

The CDR3 loop is CAWSVLRGTQYF. The CDR3 nucleotides are TGTGCCTGGAGTGTACTTAGGGGGACCCAGTACTTC. V and J are TRBV30 and TRBJ2-5; a possible D gene is TRBD1 (5 bases). V gave up 0 bases and J gave up 7 bases, with 9 bases separating them. The CDR3 runs 12 residues. Germline values: CDR1 GTSNPN, CDR2 SVGIG (reference sequence).

The chain carries TRBV5-6 and TRBJ2-3; TRBD2 agrees at 8 bases. Trimming cost V 3 bases and J 2 bases; bases outside gene matches: 8. Germline-derived CDR1 and CDR2 are SGHDT and YYEEEE. The CDR3 spans 16 residues. In nucleotides, the CDR3 is TGTGCCAGCAGCTCCTTAGCGGGATCCTTCACAGATACGCAGTATTTT. Translated, it gives CASSSLAGSFTDTQYF.

This clone was seen once. The rearrangement joins TRBV18 to TRBJ2-1; D remains unclear. V was pared by 4 bases and J by 9 bases, with 7 bases between. The CDR3 is 11 residues long. The germline V gene has CDR1 KGHSH and CDR2 LQKENI. The CDR3 sequence: CASSLAIEQFF. CDR3 bases: TGTGCCAGCTCACTAGCAATTGAGCAGTTCTTC.

The J gene is TRBJ1-1, the V gene TRBV2; the match to TRBD1 covers 8 bases. The V and J ends lost 4 bases and 3 bases, in that order; junction bases with no gene match: 1. From germline, CDR1 is SNHLY and CDR2 FYNNEI. The CDR3 runs to 13 residues. The CDR3 is CASSVDRDTEAFF. CDR3 in DNA: TGTGCCAGCAGTGTGGACAGGGACACTGAAGCTTTCTTT.

This clone was observed once. This sequence joins TRBV7-8 and TRBJ1-1, with D uncertain. This CDR3 contains 15 residues. V was shortened by 2 bases and J by 0 bases, with 10 bases between the two germline ends. Per the germline V gene, CDR1 is SGHVS and CDR2 is FQNEAQ. The CDR3 DNA reads as TGTGCCAGCAGCTTAATGGGAGGGATGAACACTGAAGCTTTCTTT. As protein: CASSLMGGMNTEAFF.

This clone has more than one count but fewer than ten. This chain connects TRBV7-2 to TRBJ2-7; 7 bases line up with TRBD2. V lost 0 bases and J lost 2; bases outside the gene matches: 7. The CDR3 contains 16 residues. Germline V gene lookup returns CDR1 SGHTA and CDR2 FQGNSA. CDR3 bases: TGTGCCAGCAGCTTAGCGGTGGGGGGGATTACCTACGAGCAGTACTTC. Residues: CASSLAVGGITYEQYF.

The chain has TRBV7-9 and TRBJ2-1, with 11 bases that match TRBD1. J was trimmed by 5 bases and V by 8 bases; bases with no gene match: 8. The CDR3 length is 15 residues. CDR1 is SEHNR and CDR2 is FQNEAQ in the germline V gene (reference sequence). This CDR3 is CASRRTGGSNNEQFF. CDR3 DNA sequence: TGTGCCAGCCGCCGGACAGGGGGCTCGAACAATGAGCAGTTCTTC.

The chain recombines TRBV5-1 with TRBJ2-2; perhaps TRBD1 as D (5 bases). Germline V gene sequence: CDR1 SGHRS, CDR2 YFSETQ. This CDR3 is built from 16 residues. With 1 base removed from V and 1 base from J, the gap between germline ends came to 11 bases. In DNA form, the CDR3 reads TGCGCCAGCAGCTTGCTAGTCCAGGGGAACACCGGGGAGCTGTTTTTT. This codes for CASSLLVQGNTGELFF.

J is TRBJ2-7 and V is TRBV5-1, with 10 bases lining up with TRBD2. This CDR3 is 14 amino acids long. The germline gives CDR1 SGHRS, CDR2 YFSETQ. The trim removed 5 bases at V and 4 bases at J, leaving 6 bases unmatched. The CDR3 nucleotides read TGCGCCAGCAGGGGAGCGGGAGGGACGTACGAGCAGTACTTC. Translated: CASRGAGGTYEQYF.

The gene calls are TRBV6-6 and TRBJ2-7; D is undetermined. V was shortened by 2 bases and J by 6 bases, with 8 bases between the two germline ends. This CDR3 region has 12 residues. Germline lookup yields CDR1 MNHNY and CDR2 SVGAGI (reference sequence). The CDR3 region is CASSYQASEQYF. CDR3 in DNA: TGTGCCAGCAGTTACCAGGCATCCGAGCAGTACTTC.

This sequence joins TRBV7-9 and TRBJ1-2; a possible D gene is TRBD1 (6 bases). The CDR3 is 14 residues long. V was cut by 1 base and J by 8 bases, with 14 bases left in between. The germline gives CDR1 SEHNR, CDR2 FQNEAQ (reference sequence). In nucleotides, the CDR3 is TGTGCCAGCAGCTTAGGGACAGCTTCGCTGGGCTACACCTTC. This gives the protein CASSLGTASLGYTF.

The V gene is TRBV10-1, the J gene TRBJ2-1, with D maybe TRBD2 (5 bases). Trimming took off 6 bases at V and 12 bases at J, with 24 bases between the two ends. From germline, CDR1 is WNHNN and CDR2 SYGVQD (reference sequence). The CDR3 extends over 15 amino acids. For the CDR3, the DNA is TGCGCCAGCAGCGCCGTACTAGGGCTTGGAGGTAGGCAGTTCTTC. Protein sequence: CASSAVLGLGGRQFF.

The chain employs TRBV10-3 and TRBJ2-3; 8 nucleotides align to TRBD2. V lost 9 bases and J lost 4; bases outside the gene matches: 12. The germline CDR1 and CDR2 sequences are ENHRY and SYGVKD. This CDR3 has 15 residues. The CDR3 nucleotides read TGTGCCATACACCTTCCGGGAGGGAGCCCAGATACGCAGTATTTT. It is translated as CAIHLPGGSPDTQYF.

The chain recombines TRBV7-9 with TRBJ1-2; TRBD1 aligns across 12 bases. The J segment lost 4 bases and the V segment lost 1 base, leaving 10 bases of the junction unmatched. The CDR3 contains 18 residues. CDR1 and CDR2 from the germline V gene are SEHNR and FQNEAQ (reference sequence). CDR3 protein: CASSLGPGTGGAAYGYTF. The CDR3 coding sequence is TGTGCCAGCAGCTTAGGGCCCGGGACAGGGGGCGCAGCCTATGGCTACACCTTC.

The chain couples TRBV28 to TRBJ1-2, with TRBD1 as a possible D gene (5 bases). Trimming stripped 4 bases from V and 8 bases from J, with 11 bases between. Germline V CDR1 and CDR2: MDHEN, SYDVKM. The CDR3 contains 12 residues. The CDR3 bases are TGTGCCAGCAGTTCCTCAGGGTGGGGCTACACCTTC. The encoded protein is CASSSSGWGYTF.

This rearrangement joins TRBV5-4 to TRBJ2-3, with 8 bases lining up with TRBD2. CDR1 is SGHNT, CDR2 YYREEE, per germline (reference sequence). This CDR3 is built from 15 residues. With 5 bases clipped from V and 5 bases from J, the junction kept 10 bases outside the gene matches. The CDR3 is CASRLSGSGLDTQYF. DNA for the CDR3: TGTGCCAGCAGATTAAGCGGGAGTGGTTTAGATACGCAGTATTTT. Complete variable domain (other parts from reference TRBV5-4 and TRBJ2-3): ETGVTQSPTHLIKTRGQQVTLRCSSQSGHNTVSWYQQALGQGPQFIFQYYREEENGRGNFPPRFSGLQFPNYSSELNVNALELDDSALYLCASRLSGSGLDTQYFGPGTRLTVL.

The CDR3 DNA sequence: TGTGCCATCCTACAGGGGATCTATGGCTACACCTTC. This encodes CAILQGIYGYTF. The V and J genes are TRBV28 and TRBJ1-2; TRBD1 matches at 7 bases. CDR3 length equals 12 residues. Germline CDR1 MDHEN, CDR2 SYDVKM. With V trimmed by 10 bases and J by 4 bases, 6 bases remained unmatched.

Points on this clone: This specimen includes other DNA sequences encoding the same CDR3. The chain joins TRBV2 to TRBJ2-3, with 7 positions matching TRBD1. V dropped 9 bases and J dropped 3; count of bases not matched to a gene: 3. CDR3 length: 12 amino acids. Germline-derived CDR1 and CDR2 are SNHLY and FYNNEI. The CDR3 here is CASRQGTDTQYF. Here the CDR3 DNA reads TGTGCCAGTCGACAGGGAACAGATACGCAGTATTTT.